Listed below are T cell receptor beta chains from one sample, sequenced in a study of T cell repertoires in aging, cancer and after chemotherapy. From the multiplex PCR reads, TCRdb called clonotypes with MiXCR, one entry per CDR3 protein. The table shows about 10,000 distinct CDR3 sequences, with around 22% occurring only once. Sequencing was done on a sample of blood. The receptors shown here come from a human donor with a blood cancer. The donor label of this sample is uncertain. Each CDR3 is given with its conserved first and last residue. The D gene is left open where the match is weak. Not all rows give a size; the values are once, few, many and, for expanded clones, a class.

size: medium-sized; D: .; J: TRBJ1-5; V: TRBV19; DNA: TGTGCCAGTAGTATAGGGGATAATAGCAATCAGCCCCAGCATTTT; CDR3: CASSIGDNSNQPQHF
size: few; D: .; J: TRBJ2-1; V: TRBV5-1; DNA: TGCGCCAGCAGCCTGGGACGCCAGCGGGATGAGCAGTTCTTC; CDR3: CASSLGRQRDEQFF
size: medium-sized; D: .; J: TRBJ2-5; V: TRBV19; DNA: TGTGCCAGTAGCCGGGGACTGCCTCAAGAGACCCAGTACTTC; CDR3: CASSRGLPQETQYF
size: once; D: .; J: TRBJ2-6; V: TRBV19; DNA: TGTGCCAGTAGAATGGGCGGACGGCCGTCTGGGGCCAACGTCCTGACTTTC; CDR3: CASRMGGRPSGANVLTF
size: .; D: TRBD1; J: TRBJ1-1; V: TRBV24-1; DNA: TGTGCCACCAGTGACGCTCGACAGGGGACTGAAGCTTTCTTT; CDR3: CATSDARQGTEAFF
size: medium-sized; D: .; J: TRBJ2-1; V: TRBV6-5; DNA: TGTGCCAGCAGTTACCCGACGGGCCGGGAGCAGTTCTTC; CDR3: CASSYPTGREQFF
size: few; D: .; J: TRBJ2-5; V: TRBV12-3/TRBV12-4; DNA: TGTGCCAGCACCCTTGCGGACCTTTTACGGGAGACCCAGTACTTC; CDR3: CASTLADLLRETQYF
size: medium-sized; D: .; J: TRBJ2-7; V: TRBV11-2; DNA: TGTGCCAGCAGCTTAGGGGTAGATATAAGCTCCTACGAGCAGTACTTC; CDR3: CASSLGVDISSYEQYF
size: medium-sized; D: .; J: TRBJ1-1; V: TRBV6-5; DNA: TGTGCCAGCAGTTACTCGAGGGGACGCCGGAACACTGAAGCTTTCTTT; CDR3: CASSYSRGRRNTEAFF
size: .; D: TRBD2; J: TRBJ2-3; V: TRBV7-4; DNA: TGTGCCAGCAGCCCCGCGGCCGGGACTAGGGGAGATACGCAGTATTTT; CDR3: CASSPAAGTRGDTQYF